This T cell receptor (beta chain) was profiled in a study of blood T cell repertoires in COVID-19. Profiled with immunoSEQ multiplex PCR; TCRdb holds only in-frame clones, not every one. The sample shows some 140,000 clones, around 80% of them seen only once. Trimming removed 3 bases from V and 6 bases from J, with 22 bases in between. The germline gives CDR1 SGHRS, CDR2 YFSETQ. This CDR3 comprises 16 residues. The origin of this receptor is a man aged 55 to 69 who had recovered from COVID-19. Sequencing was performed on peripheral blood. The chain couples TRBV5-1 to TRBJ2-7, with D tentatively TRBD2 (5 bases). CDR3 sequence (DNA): TGCGCCAGCAGCTCCGAGACATTCAAACTCCGGGGCGAGCAGTACTTC. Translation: CASSSETFKLRGEQYF.